A single sample gave rise to the 30 T cell receptor beta chains below, sequenced in a study of blood T cell repertoires in COVID-19. Assay used: immunoSEQ multiplex PCR; TCRdb lists only in-frame clones, some missing. Of some 350,000 clones in the sample, roughly 86% were seen once. The sequenced sample was peripheral blood. The receptors come from a human donor in a cohort sampled during active COVID-19.

The CDR3 reads CASSLVRQGNNNEQFF. CDR3 DNA sequence: TGTGCCAGCAGCTTAGTAAGGCAGGGTAATAACAATGAGCAGTTCTTC. V and J are TRBV7-6 and TRBJ2-1, with D possibly matching TRBD1 (5 bases). The CDR3 runs 16 residues. Trimming took off 1 base at V and 5 bases at J, with 15 bases between the two ends. Germline loops: CDR1 SGHVS, CDR2 FNYEAQ. The whole variable domain, remainder taken from reference TRBV7-6 and TRBJ2-1, is GAGVSQSPRYKVTKRGQDVALRCDPISGHVSLYWYRQALGQGPEFLTYFNYEAQQDKSGLPNDRFSAERPEGSISTLTIQRTEQRDSAMYRCASSLVRQGNNNEQFFGPGTRLTVL.

Concerning this clone: The sample carries other DNA sequences with the same CDR3. This chain joins TRBV2 and TRBJ2-2; D gene uncertain. CDR1 and CDR2 from the germline V gene are SNHLY and FYNNEI. The CDR3 length is 14 residues. V shed 1 base and J shed 2 bases, with 5 bases lying between them. The chain's CDR3 is CASSEGRNTGELFF. CDR3 coding DNA: TGTGCCAGCAGTGAAGGTAGAAACACCGGGGAGCTGTTTTTT.

The chain carries TRBV7-2 and TRBJ2-5; 11 bases align to TRBD2. The CDR3 spans 16 residues. The junction had 10 bases not matched to a gene; V was cut back by 6 bases and J by 4 bases. The germline CDR1 and CDR2 sequences are SGHTA and FQGNSA. CDR3 in amino acids: CASRPLSGGAGETQYF. The CDR3 DNA sequence: TGTGCCAGCAGACCACTTAGCGGGGGGGCCGGAGAGACCCAGTACTTC.

The chain uses TRBV19 and TRBJ1-5; TRBD1 aligns across 9 bases. The CDR3 extends over 14 amino acids. The ends lost 8 bases at V and 7 bases at J; junction bases unmatched: 9. Per the germline V gene, CDR1 is LNHDA and CDR2 is SQIVND (reference sequence). CDR3 amino acids: CASGRTGERQPQHF. CDR3 nucleotides: TGTGCCAGTGGTAGGACAGGGGAGAGGCAGCCCCAGCATTTT.

The chain couples TRBV7-6 to TRBJ2-5, with 11 positions matching TRBD2. Germline CDR1 is SGHVS and CDR2 is FNYEAQ. The J segment lost 0 bases and the V segment lost 1 base, leaving 10 bases of the junction unmatched. CDR3 size: 19 residues. This chain's CDR3 is CASSLGPILAGGYQETQYF. The CDR3 nucleotides are TGTGCCAGCAGCTTAGGCCCCATCTTAGCGGGAGGGTACCAAGAGACCCAGTACTTC.

The V call is TRBV3-1 (or the pseudogene TRBV3-2), the J call TRBJ1-2; TRBD1 matches 7 bases. Per the germline V gene, CDR1 is LGHDT and CDR2 is YNNKEL (reference sequence). The CDR3 totals 15 residues. J gave up 3 bases and V 0 bases, and 4 bases lay outside the gene matches. The DNA of the CDR3 is TGTGCCAGCAGCCAAGAAACAGGGGAGGACTATGGCTACACCTTC. Translation: CASSQETGEDYGYTF.

The gene calls are TRBV7-7 and TRBJ1-2; D gene ambiguous. Trimming shortened V by 8 bases and J by 4 bases, and 14 bases separated the two germline ends. Germline lookup yields CDR1 SSHAT and CDR2 FNYEAQ (reference sequence). This CDR3 has 13 residues. CDR3 bases: TGTGCCAGCCGCAAACAGCAAGCCTATGGCTACACCTTC. Translating gives CASRKQQAYGYTF.

The J gene is TRBJ2-4, the V gene TRBV5-1; D perhaps matches TRBD1 (5 bases). V lost 0 bases to trimming and J lost 10 bases, with 20 bases between them. The CDR3 sequence is 16 residues long. Germline CDR1 is SGHRS and CDR2 is YFSETQ. CDR3 amino acids: CASSLEPGPGLGIQYF. The CDR3 DNA sequence: TGCGCCAGCAGCTTGGAGCCAGGGCCGGGCCTCGGGATTCAGTACTTC. The entire variable domain, with the rest obtained from reference TRBV5-1 and TRBJ2-4, is as follows: KAGVTQTPRYLIKTRGQQVTLSCSPISGHRSVSWYQQTPGQGLQFLFEYFSETQRNKGNFPGRFSGRQFSNSRSEMNVSTLELGDSALYLCASSLEPGPGLGIQYFGAGTRLSVL.

The chain links TRBV4-1 to TRBJ2-1; 9 bases line up with TRBD1. The CDR3 covers 16 residues. Looked up from germline, CDR1 is MGHRA and CDR2 is YSYEKL. Losses at the gene ends were 4 bases for V and 4 bases for J; bases not matched to a gene: 8. CDR3: CASSPLLGTGYNEQFF. In DNA, the CDR3 is TGCGCCAGCAGCCCTCTTTTGGGGACAGGGTACAATGAGCAGTTCTTC.

The rearrangement links TRBV5-1 to TRBJ2-7; TRBD2 agrees at 7 bases. This CDR3 has 15 amino acids. J lost 1 base, V lost 1 base, and 5 bases had no gene match. Germline-derived CDR1 and CDR2 are SGHRS and YFSETQ. The CDR3 region has the DNA TGCGCCAGCAGCTTGCGGGGCGGGGGATCCTACGAGCAGTACTTC. Translating gives CASSLRGGGSYEQYF. Together with reference TRBV5-1 and TRBJ2-7, the CDR3 gives the full variable domain: KAGVTQTPRYLIKTRGQQVTLSCSPISGHRSVSWYQQTPGQGLQFLFEYFSETQRNKGNFPGRFSGRQFSNSRSEMNVSTLELGDSALYLCASSLRGGGSYEQYFGPGTRLTVT.

V and J are TRBV28 and TRBJ2-3; weak D call: TRBD2 (5 bases). The CDR3 has 16 amino acids. From germline, CDR1 is MDHEN and CDR2 SYDVKM. Trimming stripped 4 bases from V and 4 bases from J, with 18 bases between. The CDR3 reads CASSSHRRGRADTQYF. CDR3 nucleotide sequence: TGTGCCAGCAGTTCCCATCGTCGTGGGAGAGCAGATACGCAGTATTTT.

This chain uses TRBV18 with TRBJ1-2; D gene uncertain. CDR1 and CDR2 (germline): KGHSH, LQKENI. This CDR3 comprises 14 residues. V gave up 3 bases and J gave up 4 bases, with 12 bases separating them. The chain's CDR3 is CASSPYQVGYGYTF. DNA of the CDR3: TGTGCCAGCTCACCGTACCAGGTCGGCTATGGCTACACCTTC.

The chain has TRBV27 and TRBJ2-7; 8 bases match TRBD1. There are 14 residues in the CDR3. CDR1 and CDR2 from the germline V gene are MNHEY and SMNVEV (reference sequence). V was clipped by 5 bases and J by 3 bases; unmatched bases: 6. CDR3 protein: CASSRRTGHYEQYF. DNA of the CDR3: TGTGCCAGCAGTCGGCGGACAGGGCACTACGAGCAGTACTTC.

The chain has TRBV5-1 and TRBJ2-3; 10 nucleotides agree with TRBD2. Unmatched junction bases numbered 9, after V lost 4 bases and J lost 4 bases. Germline assignment: CDR1 SGHRS and CDR2 YFSETQ. The CDR3 has 16 amino acids. The CDR3 sequence is CASSKSGGVAADTQYF. The CDR3 region has the DNA TGCGCCAGCAGCAAAAGCGGGGGGGTGGCAGCAGATACGCAGTATTTT.

The count of this clone is one. The chain recombines TRBV5-1 with TRBJ2-2, with a possible D match to TRBD2 (6 bases). The CDR3 runs 14 residues. Deletions cut 4 bases from V and 11 bases from J, with 18 bases between. Germline CDR1 reads SGHRS; CDR2 reads YFSETQ. The CDR3: CASSGGTRGPELFF. The CDR3, as DNA: TGCGCCAGCAGCGGCGGGACTCGGGGCCCCGAGCTGTTTTTT. The variable domain in full, completed from reference TRBV5-1 and TRBJ2-2, reads KAGVTQTPRYLIKTRGQQVTLSCSPISGHRSVSWYQQTPGQGLQFLFEYFSETQRNKGNFPGRFSGRQFSNSRSEMNVSTLELGDSALYLCASSGGTRGPELFFGEGSRLTVL.

V is TRBV6-1 and J is TRBJ1-4; TRBD1 matches 9 bases. From germline, CDR1 is MNHNS and CDR2 SASEGT. This CDR3 has 14 residues. Trimming took 3 bases from V and 8 from J; bases not matched to a gene: 4. CDR3 protein: CASSEDRGAEKLFF. The CDR3 bases are TGTGCCAGCAGTGAGGACAGGGGCGCCGAAAAACTGTTTTTT.

This rearrangement joins TRBV18 to TRBJ2-1, with TRBD2 matching 9 bases. Germline lookup yields CDR1 KGHSH and CDR2 LQKENI. The J segment lost 9 bases and the V segment lost 2 bases, leaving 5 bases of the junction unmatched. The CDR3 is 14 residues long. CDR3 DNA sequence: TGTGCCAGCTCACCAGTGCTAGCGGGAACTGAGCAGTTCTTC. Residues: CASSPVLAGTEQFF.

The chain uses TRBV19 and TRBJ1-2; D is unresolved. There are 15 residues in the CDR3. Trimming stripped 7 bases from V and 0 bases from J, with 15 bases between. The germline gives CDR1 LNHDA, CDR2 SQIVND (reference sequence). In DNA form, the CDR3 reads TGTGCCAGTAAGCGTTTCGGCGAGCCTAACTATGGCTACACCTTC. As protein: CASKRFGEPNYGYTF.

As concerns this clone: The same CDR3 is also encoded by other DNA sequences in this sample. The V call is TRBV30, the J call TRBJ1-2; D is possibly TRBD1 (6 bases). The CDR3 loop spans 13 amino acids. V was cut by 0 bases and J by 5 bases, with 10 bases left in between. Per the germline V gene, CDR1 is GTSNPN and CDR2 is SVGIG (reference sequence). Here the CDR3 DNA reads TGTGCCTGGAGTGTGGGGGCAGGGTATGGCTACACCTTC. Its protein product is CAWSVGAGYGYTF.

CDR3 in amino acids: CASSYRPGSGPLHF. The CDR3 nucleotides are TGTGCCAGCAGTTACCGACCAGGGTCTGGTCCCCTCCACTTT. The J gene is TRBJ1-6, the V gene TRBV6-5; possibly TRBD1 for D (5 bases). This CDR3 spans 14 amino acids. V dropped 2 bases and J dropped 13 bases, with 15 bases sitting between them. CDR1 and CDR2 from the germline V gene are MNHEY and SVGAGI.

CDR3 protein: CASSLFIRGELFF. For the CDR3, the DNA is TGTGCCAGCAGCTTGTTTATCCGCGGGGAGCTGTTTTTT. V gene TRBV5-8 combines with J gene TRBJ2-2; the D is unclear. The V end lost 1 base, the J end lost 7 bases, and 8 bases lay between the germline ends. This CDR3 has 13 amino acids. Germline lookup yields CDR1 SGHTS and CDR2 YDEGEE.

This clone appeared a single time. V usage is TRBV6-5 and J usage is TRBJ2-7, with D perhaps TRBD1 (5 bases). This CDR3 comprises 14 residues. Germline V lookup: CDR1 MNHEY, CDR2 SVGAGI. V lost 2 bases and J lost 0, with 8 bases in between. The CDR3: CASSYGRASYEQYF. The CDR3 coding sequence is TGTGCCAGCAGTTACGGCAGGGCCTCCTACGAGCAGTACTTC.

The rearrangement uses TRBV4-1 and TRBJ1-1; TRBD1 matches at 10 bases. Germline V gives CDR1 MGHRA, CDR2 YSYEKL. This CDR3 spans 15 amino acids. V gave up 3 bases and J gave up 4 bases; unmatched junction bases: 5. The CDR3 protein is CASSHGTGAGTEAFF. The CDR3 bases are TGCGCCAGCAGCCACGGGACAGGGGCGGGCACTGAAGCTTTCTTT.

The V gene is TRBV11-2, the J gene TRBJ1-1; the D gene is possibly TRBD1 (5 bases). The CDR3 contains 13 residues. Per germline, CDR1 SGHAT and CDR2 FQNNGV. The germline V and J ends were trimmed by 5 bases and 5 bases, with 12 bases remaining between them. CDR3 in amino acids: CASSPSGGTEAFF. The DNA for the CDR3 is TGTGCCAGCAGCCCCTCTGGGGGGACTGAAGCTTTCTTT.

V gene TRBV5-1 combines with J gene TRBJ2-6; TRBD1 is a possible D gene (6 bases). Per the germline V gene, CDR1 is SGHRS and CDR2 is YFSETQ. V was cut by 0 bases and J by 0 bases, with 22 bases left in between. The CDR3 sequence is 21 residues long. CDR3 loop: CASSLGGGPQIPPSGANVLTF. For the CDR3, the DNA is TGCGCCAGCAGCTTGGGTGGGGGCCCCCAGATACCCCCCTCTGGGGCCAACGTCCTGACTTTC. Looking up the rest from reference TRBV5-1 and TRBJ2-6 gives the full variable domain: KAGVTQTPRYLIKTRGQQVTLSCSPISGHRSVSWYQQTPGQGLQFLFEYFSETQRNKGNFPGRFSGRQFSNSRSEMNVSTLELGDSALYLCASSLGGGPQIPPSGANVLTFGAGSRLTVL.

The chain couples TRBV7-8 to TRBJ2-7; TRBD1 aligns across 7 bases. CDR1 is SGHVS and CDR2 is FQNEAQ in the germline V gene. The CDR3 contains 14 residues. The V gene end was trimmed by 5 bases and the J gene end by 3 bases; junction bases not matched to a gene: 7. CDR3 loop: CASSLQGRRYEQYF. In DNA, the CDR3 is TGTGCCAGCAGCCTACAGGGGCGCCGCTACGAGCAGTACTTC.

The genes are TRBV14 and TRBJ1-6, with D possibly matching TRBD1 (5 bases). Trimming cost V 3 bases and J 0 bases, with 6 bases left between them. The germline gives CDR1 SGHDN, CDR2 FVKESK. CDR3 length equals 15 residues. The CDR3 reads CASSQGRSYNSPLHF. In DNA form, the CDR3 reads TGTGCCAGCAGCCAGGGGCGCTCCTATAATTCACCCCTCCACTTT.

The chain combines TRBV5-1 with TRBJ2-3, with D uncertain. There are 15 residues in the CDR3. V was shortened by 3 bases and J by 0 bases, with 11 bases between the two germline ends. Germline V gene lookup returns CDR1 SGHRS and CDR2 YFSETQ. CDR3 bases: TGCGCCAGCAGCTCGACGCGGTGGAGCACAGATACGCAGTATTTT. It encodes CASSSTRWSTDTQYF. Combining the CDR3 with reference TRBV5-1 and TRBJ2-3 gives the whole variable domain KAGVTQTPRYLIKTRGQQVTLSCSPISGHRSVSWYQQTPGQGLQFLFEYFSETQRNKGNFPGRFSGRQFSNSRSEMNVSTLELGDSALYLCASSSTRWSTDTQYFGPGTRLTVL.

The chain has TRBV7-2 and TRBJ2-5, with 7 bases lining up with TRBD2. The CDR3 runs 15 residues. Germline V gene data show CDR1 as SGHTA and CDR2 as FQGNSA. Unmatched junction bases numbered 6, after V lost 1 base and J lost 4 bases. CDR3 sequence (DNA): TGTGCCAGCAGCTTAGGTCTAGCGGAAGGAGAGACCCAGTACTTC. Amino acid sequence: CASSLGLAEGETQYF.

V gene TRBV4-1 combines with J gene TRBJ2-3, with a tentative D call TRBD2 (6 bases). The CDR3 contains 16 residues. Germline loops: CDR1 MGHRA, CDR2 YSYEKL. Trimming shortened V by 3 bases and J by 1 base, and 14 bases separated the two germline ends. DNA for the CDR3: TGCGCCAGCAGCCAGAGTGCGGGAACGGGCACAGATACGCAGTATTTT. Its translation: CASSQSAGTGTDTQYF.